This entry concerns a single T cell receptor beta chain. These data come from a study of OX40 agonist ivuxolimab in advanced cancers. The CDR3 extends over 16 amino acids. V lost 2 bases and J lost 8, with 19 bases in between. Germline V gene sequence: CDR1 SGHAT, CDR2 FQDESV (reference sequence). Profiled with immunoSEQ multiplex PCR; TCRdb holds only in-frame clones, not every one. The sample carries approximately 50,000 clones, nearly 85% recorded once. The sample here was CD4+ or CD8+ T cells sorted from blood, taken in a trial of the OX40 agonist ivuxolimab. The genes are TRBV11-1 and TRBJ2-1, with D perhaps given as TRBD1 or TRBD2 (5 bases each). This receptor was taken from an adult with an advanced solid tumor such as melanoma, head and neck, liver or kidney cancer. CDR3 coding DNA: TGTGCCAGCAGCTTAACTTCGGGGCCGACCGCTTATGAGCAGTTCTTC. The encoded protein is CASSLTSGPTAYEQFF.